The rows below give T cell receptor beta chains drawn from one sample of a study of T cells in Graves' hyperthyroidism and ophthalmopathy. Via MiXCR, TCRdb re-called the multiplex PCR reads, giving one row per CDR3 protein. The top ten hold less than 25% of the sample, which has under 450,000 distinct CDR3 sequences, approximately 15% seen once. Sequencing was done on a sample of blood. The receptors were sampled from a man aged 25 to 45 with Graves' hyperthyroidism that later progressed to Graves' ophthalmopathy. CDR3s include the opening cysteine and the closing phenylalanine or tryptophan.

CDR3 | V
CASKGAGYATNYGYTF | TRBV2
CAVRGDRGTDTQYF | TRBV6-2/TRBV6-3
CSARSGADTQYF | TRBV20-1
CSAPPSGENIQYF | TRBV20-1
CASSRQISTDTQYF | TRBV10-1
CASSQEFNRETDTQYF | TRBV4-1
CAGTPAPGFPEAFF | TRBV19
CASSADSPYGYTF | TRBV9
CASSLWRTGELFF | TRBV13
CASGSGNSPLHF | TRBV28
CATGGKDTEAFF | TRBV7-9
CASSLRREIGANVLTF | TRBV12-3/TRBV12-4
CASSSQTRDTNYGYTF | TRBV5-1
CASSQSKNQGYQETQYF | TRBV4-1
CASSSQGSYNSPLHF | TRBV5-1
CASSYMTTDTQYF | TRBV7-6
CASSEGQGRIDTQYF | TRBV5-1
CSARASRQYF | TRBV20-1
CASSWRGGNEQFF | TRBV2
CATSRAPGGLTDTQYF | TRBV15
CSARDSGRPSNQPQHF | TRBV20-1
CASCTDWGSIPQPQHF | TRBV6-1
CASSPPGRYNEQFF | TRBV9
CASSATPDRDYNEQFF | TRBV6-1
CASSSIYEGQTRNTIYF | TRBV7-2
CASSFGQGRSEKLFF | TRBV27
CASSRGDPLSYEQYF | TRBV6-1
CASSLLGHPNTEAFF | TRBV7-2
CSARGTSGQDVYEQYF | TRBV20-1
CATSRDVVSKTNTGELFF | TRBV15
CASNTPGREGYTF | TRBV3-1
CASSPTGFERWDTGELFF | TRBV11-3
CASSLETGTEQYF | TRBV11-3
CASSFQGSTNEKLFF | TRBV7-9
CARSRGSGSGELFF | TRBV18
CASSLGPNTDTQYF | TRBV11-1
CASSLSYHDTQYF | TRBV28
CASSQGFSGWGDTQYF | TRBV3-1
CASSEWVGSSGNTIYF | TRBV2
CASRTGDYYNEQFF | TRBV12-3/TRBV12-4
CASSVGLRGDFSYEQYF | TRBV9
CASSGMTGGKITEAFF | TRBV5-1
CASSLPTTQLNTEAFF | TRBV28
CASSGGQVSNYGYTF | TRBV9
CASRIPGTAYNEQFF | TRBV19
CASSQEDSVESYEQYF | TRBV4-2
CASSVEGLARDEQFF | TRBV9
CASSQPGPDEKLFF | TRBV12-3/TRBV12-4
CATSRGRGAAQPQHF | TRBV15
CASGVEIYGYTF | TRBV2
CSAPRQGPEQYF | TRBV20-1